This T cell receptor beta chain was recovered during a study of T cell clonality in common variable immunodeficiency. Findings and limits, study-wide: Reportedly, TCR beta sequences from common variable immunodeficiency showed fewer deletions and N-nucleotide insertions.

At least ten counts were recorded for this clone. The antigen is undetermined. Sequencing ends 3 residues short of the CDR3 end; the germline J gene provides the rest. Trimming took 2 bases from V and 7 from J; bases not matched to a gene: 5. Germline V gene lookup returns CDR1 SGHRS and CDR2 YFSETQ. The CDR3 contains 14 residues. Sequencing input was equivalent genomic DNA from CVID and controls. Data came from immunoSEQ multiplex PCR; TCRdb stores just in-frame clones and leaves some out. The sample presents approximately 14,000 clones, none singletons. This chain joins TRBV5-1 and TRBJ2-1, with 8 bases aligning to TRBD1. The sample taken for sequencing was peripheral blood mononuclear cells. This sequence originates from a human donor with common variable immunodeficiency. CDR3 in amino acids: CASSFGQGPNEQFF. The sequenced part of the CDR3 DNA is TGCGCCAGCAGCTTTGGACAGGGTCCGAATGAG.